One T cell receptor beta chain is described in this entry. Its antigen is undetermined. J was trimmed by 6 bases and V by 4 bases; bases with no gene match: 1. Germline CDR1 is SGHRS and CDR2 is YFSETQ. The CDR3 is 13 amino acids. This entry is derived from a study of T cell responses to AZD1222 COVID-19 vaccine. On the study more broadly: Doses given second, at about 4 or about 12 weeks, were pooled. Study results and caveats: When two AZD1222 doses had been given, Spike-specific TCR breadth and depth rose. The reported proportion of spike-specific TCRs targeting unmutated variant regions was nearly half.

Profiling relied on immunoSEQ multiplex PCR, and the TCRdb table lists in-frame clones only, not all of them. The data show 250,000 or so clones, 85% to 95% seen once. The sequences come from peripheral blood, collected on day 0 of AZD1222 vaccination. This TCR came from an adult in good health. This chain joins TRBV5-1 and TRBJ2-1; 10 positions match TRBD1. The CDR3 spells CASSRTGGNEQFF. CDR3 nucleotide sequence: TGCGCCAGCAGCCGGACAGGGGGCAATGAGCAGTTCTTC.